This TCR beta chain was found in a study of cytomegalovirus exposure and HLA in healthy donors. Whole-study results and caveats: There were some public TCRs occurring in many donors, but most TCR sequences were rare. Subsequent analysis showed first-cohort TCR clusters tending to co-occur in around 110 validation repertoires.

Clones were read by immunoSEQ multiplex PCR, and TCRdb kept only the in-frame ones, dropping some. The sample holds some 98,000 clones, 70% to 90% seen once. The donors were part of the validation cohort of 120 or so subjects. That cohort was separate from the first cohort, which comprised under 750 subjects. This CDR3 region has 15 residues. V was pared by 1 base and J by 3 bases, with 3 bases of the junction left unmatched. Germline V gene data show CDR1 as SGHTS and CDR2 as YDEGEE. With respect to this clone: Its antigen is as yet unknown.

The sample was PBMCs. The clonotype originates from a woman in her twenties or thirties in good health and CMV-seronegative. The chain uses TRBV5-8 and TRBJ1-3, with TRBD1 matching over 8 bases. The CDR3 here is CASSLYGTGGNTIYF. CDR3 bases: TGTGCCAGCAGCTTGTATGGGACAGGTGGAAACACCATATATTTT.